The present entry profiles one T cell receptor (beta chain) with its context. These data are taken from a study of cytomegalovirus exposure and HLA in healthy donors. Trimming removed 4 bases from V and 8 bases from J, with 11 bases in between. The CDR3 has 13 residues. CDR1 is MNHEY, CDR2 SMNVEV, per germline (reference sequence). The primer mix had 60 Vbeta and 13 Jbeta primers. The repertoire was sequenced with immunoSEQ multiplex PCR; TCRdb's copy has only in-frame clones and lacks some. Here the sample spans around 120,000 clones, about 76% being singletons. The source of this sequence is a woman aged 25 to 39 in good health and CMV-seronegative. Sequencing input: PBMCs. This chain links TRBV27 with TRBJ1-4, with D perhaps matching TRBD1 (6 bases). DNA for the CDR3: TGTGCCAGCAGTTCCCTGACAGGCGAAAAACTGTTTTTT. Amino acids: CASSSLTGEKLFF.